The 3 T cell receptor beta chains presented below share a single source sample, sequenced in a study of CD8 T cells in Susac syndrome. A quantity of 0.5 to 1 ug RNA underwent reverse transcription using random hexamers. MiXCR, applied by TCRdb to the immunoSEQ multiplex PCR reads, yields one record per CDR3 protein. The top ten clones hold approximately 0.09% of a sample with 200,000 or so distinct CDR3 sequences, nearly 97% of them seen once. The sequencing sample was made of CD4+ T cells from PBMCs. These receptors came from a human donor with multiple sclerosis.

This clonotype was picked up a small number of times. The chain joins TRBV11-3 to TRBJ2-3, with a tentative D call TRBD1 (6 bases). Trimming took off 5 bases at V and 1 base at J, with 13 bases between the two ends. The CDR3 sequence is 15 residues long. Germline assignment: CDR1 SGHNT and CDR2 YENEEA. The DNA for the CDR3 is TGTGCCAGCAGCCCGCAGGGGTGGGGCACAGATACGCAGTATTTT. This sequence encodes CASSPQGWGTDTQYF.

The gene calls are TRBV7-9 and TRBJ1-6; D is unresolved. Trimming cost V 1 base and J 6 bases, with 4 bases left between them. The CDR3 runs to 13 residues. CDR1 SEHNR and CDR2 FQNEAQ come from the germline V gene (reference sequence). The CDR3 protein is CASSLEANSPLHF. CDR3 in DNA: TGTGCCAGCAGCTTAGAGGCTAATTCACCCCTCCACTTT.

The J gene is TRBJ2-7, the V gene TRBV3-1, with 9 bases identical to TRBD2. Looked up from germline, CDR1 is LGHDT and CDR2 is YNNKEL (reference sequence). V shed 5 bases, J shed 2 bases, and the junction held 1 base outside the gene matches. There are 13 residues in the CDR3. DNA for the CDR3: TGTGCCAGCAGCGCGGGGGGGACCTACGAGCAGTACTTC. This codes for CASSAGGTYEQYF.